A selection of T cell receptor beta chains follows, all from one sample in a study of CD8+ T cells in alopecia areata. The assay was immunoSEQ multiplex PCR, and TCRdb's table has in-frame clones only and misses some. This sample has roughly 200,000 clones, with roughly 62% found just once. Sample: CD8+ T cells sorted from blood, taken at week 24, from a patient treated with tofacitinib. The receptors shown here come from a human donor with alopecia areata. Each CDR3 is given with its conserved first and last residue. The order of the fields is J gene, D gene, V gene, clone size, CDR3 DNA, CDR3 protein. D genes are given only for firm matches. Rows give clone size only sometimes, using once, few, many, or a class for an expanded clone.

>TRBJ1-6|TRBD1|TRBV11-2|few
TGTGCCAGCACCTTACAGGGGGGGGACCCCTATAATTCACCCCTCCACTTT
CASTLQGGDPYNSPLHF
>TRBJ1-5|NA|TRBV19|NA
TGTGCCAGTAGTATGATCCAGGGGAATCAGCCCCAGCATTTT
CASSMIQGNQPQHF
>TRBJ2-5|NA|TRBV30|NA
TGTGCCTGGAGTGTACTAGATTACAGTCGACCTCACGAGACCCAGTACTTC
CAWSVLDYSRPHETQYF
>TRBJ1-5|NA|TRBV2|once
TGTGCCAGCATTGACGACAGACCCTATAGCAATCAGCCCCAGCATTTT
CASIDDRPYSNQPQHF
>TRBJ2-2|TRBD1|TRBV29-1|NA
TGCAGCGTGACGGGACAGGGGGTGGCCGGGGAGCTGTTTTTT
CSVTGQGVAGELFF
>TRBJ2-5|TRBD2|TRBV9|NA
TGTGCCAGCAGCGTAGACCCGGGGGGGAGAGAGACCCAGTACTTC
CASSVDPGGRETQYF
>TRBJ1-6|NA|TRBV5-1|NA
TGCGCCAGCACCCGGGGCGGACCCTCACCCCTCCACTTT
CASTRGGPSPLHF
>TRBJ2-1|NA|TRBV19|few
TGTGCCAGTAGTATAGCGGTAACCTACAATGAGCAGTTCTTC
CASSIAVTYNEQFF
>TRBJ2-5|NA|TRBV11-2|NA
TGTGCCAGCAGCTTAGAAGTCGGGGGAGAAGAGACCCAGTACTTC
CASSLEVGGEETQYF
>TRBJ1-4|NA|TRBV25-1|NA
TGTGCCAGCAGTGCCGGGGATGAAAAACTGTTTTTT
CASSAGDEKLFF
>TRBJ1-2|NA|TRBV30|NA
TGTGCCTGGAGTGTACGTATGGGGCACTACACCTTC
CAWSVRMGHYTF
>TRBJ1-2|NA|TRBV5-6|NA
TGTGCCAGCAGCTTGGGGTCTACCATTCGGCGGGATGGCTACACCTTC
CASSLGSTIRRDGYTF
>TRBJ2-3|NA|TRBV7-9|NA
TGTGCCAGCAGCTCACTAGCATTCAGCACAGATACGCAGTATTTT
CASSSLAFSTDTQYF
>TRBJ2-1|NA|TRBV19|NA
TGTGCCAGTAGTTTGGGGCTTTACAATGAGCAGTTCTTC
CASSLGLYNEQFF
>TRBJ1-1|NA|TRBV4-1|NA
TGCGCCAGCAGCCAAGTTACGGGGATGATTCCGGGACTTTACGCTTTCTTT
CASSQVTGMIPGLYAFF
>TRBJ1-2|TRBD1|TRBV15|NA
TGTGCCACCAGCAGAGATATCGGACAGGGGGTGGCCTATGGCTACACCTTC
CATSRDIGQGVAYGYTF
>TRBJ1-3|NA|TRBV4-1|NA
TGCGCCAGCAGCCACACCAGGGGACGCTCTGGAAACACCATATATTTT
CASSHTRGRSGNTIYF
>TRBJ2-5|TRBD2|TRBV11-3|NA
TGTGCCAGCAGCTTAGGCGGGGGGGACCGCCGGGAGACCCAGTACTTC
CASSLGGGDRRETQYF
>TRBJ2-1|TRBD1|TRBV9|NA
TGTGCCAGCAGCCCACGACAGGGGGCCTACAATGAGCAGTTCTTC
CASSPRQGAYNEQFF
>TRBJ2-3|NA|TRBV29-1|NA
TGCAGCGTTGAAGGTTCGACAGAGATTAGCACAGATACGCAGTATTTT
CSVEGSTEISTDTQYF
>TRBJ2-1|NA|TRBV4-1|NA
TGCGCCAGCAGCCAGGGAGACAGATACAATGAGCAGTTCTTC
CASSQGDRYNEQFF
>TRBJ2-5|NA|TRBV5-6|NA
TGTGCCAGCAGGGAGGCGGGAGAGACCCAGTACTTC
CASREAGETQYF
>TRBJ2-7|NA|TRBV29-1|NA
TGCAGCGCCGAGGGTGGGAGCTCCTACGAGCAGTACTTC
CSAEGGSSYEQYF
>TRBJ1-4|NA|TRBV30|NA
TGTGCCTGGAGTGCAGAGGGGGGCTCTAATGAAAAACTGTTTTTT
CAWSAEGGSNEKLFF
>TRBJ2-3|TRBD1|TRBV6-6|few
TGTGCCAGCAGGACACAGGGGGCGCGGGGAGATACGCAGTATTTT
CASRTQGARGDTQYF
>TRBJ1-5|NA|TRBV30|NA
TGTGCCTGGAGCCTGGTGGTAAATCAGCCCCAGCATTTT
CAWSLVVNQPQHF
>TRBJ2-7|TRBD2|TRBV5-6|NA
TGTGCCAGCAGCAAGGGACTAGCGGGGACCTACGAGCAGTACTTC
CASSKGLAGTYEQYF
>TRBJ2-7|NA|TRBV5-6|NA
TGTGCCAGCAGCCCGGGGTCTCAAAACGAGCAGTACTTC
CASSPGSQNEQYF
>TRBJ1-2|TRBD1|TRBV25-1|NA
TGTGCCAGCAGTGCCGGGGCAGGGGGCTATGGCTACACCTTC
CASSAGAGGYGYTF
>TRBJ2-2|NA|TRBV2|NA
TGTGCCAGCAACCGCCCCGCCGGGCAGAACACCGGGGAGCTGTTTTTT
CASNRPAGQNTGELFF
>TRBJ2-7|NA|TRBV5-1|NA
TGCGCCAGCAGCTTGGGAGAGTACGAGCAGTACTTC
CASSLGEYEQYF
>TRBJ1-2|NA|TRBV27|NA
TGTGCCAGCAGTTCCCCCCACTATGGCTACACCTTC
CASSSPHYGYTF
>TRBJ2-3|TRBD2|TRBV27|NA
TGTGCCAGCAGCTCAGAGCGGGGGGACACAGATACGCAGTATTTT
CASSSERGDTDTQYF
>TRBJ1-1|NA|TRBV30|NA
TGTGCCTGGAGGGCAGCGACTGAAGCTTTCTTT
CAWRAATEAFF
>TRBJ2-3|TRBD2|TRBV7-7|NA
TGTGCTAGCAGCTTGGGGACTAGATCATCAGATACGCAGTATTTT
CASSLGTRSSDTQYF
>TRBJ1-5|TRBD1|TRBV19|NA
TGTGCCAGTAGTATATGGGGACAGGGGGGCAATCAGCCCCAGCATTTT
CASSIWGQGGNQPQHF
>TRBJ1-5|NA|TRBV5-6|NA
TGTGCCAGCAGCTTGGAGGGGACCCTTAGCAATCAGCCCCAGCATTTT
CASSLEGTLSNQPQHF
>TRBJ1-1|TRBD1|TRBV11-3|NA
TGTGCCAGCAGCGTTCGACAGGGGTTGCCCCCTTTCTTT
CASSVRQGLPPFF
>TRBJ1-4|NA|TRBV2|NA
TGTGCCAGCAGAGGGGACCGTGAAAAACTGTTTTTT
CASRGDREKLFF
>TRBJ2-7|NA|TRBV6-5|few
TGTGCCAGCAGTTACACCCGCGGGGAGGAGGGGTACTTC
CASSYTRGEEGYF
>TRBJ2-1|NA|TRBV7-9|few
TGTGCCAGCAGCTTAGCGTACAATGAGCAGTTCTTC
CASSLAYNEQFF
>TRBJ1-4|TRBD1|TRBV7-9|few
TGTGCCAGCAGCTCCCCCGTTTCCGGGACAGGTGGTGAAAAACTGTTTTTT
CASSSPVSGTGGEKLFF
>TRBJ2-7|NA|TRBV12-5|NA
TGTGCTAGTGGTTTGGGGGGACTGTCCTACGAGCAGTACTTC
CASGLGGLSYEQYF
>TRBJ2-2|NA|TRBV10-3|NA
TGTGCCATCAGTGAGTCTACGCGGATGGGAACCGGGGAGCTGTTTTTT
CAISESTRMGTGELFF
>TRBJ2-5|NA|TRBV7-6|many
TGTGCCAGCAGCATTAACGGACAGTCCTACCAAGAGACCCAGTACTTC
CASSINGQSYQETQYF
>TRBJ1-1|NA|TRBV27|few
TGTGCCAGCAGCCGGACAGATCCGAACACTGAAGCTTTCTTT
CASSRTDPNTEAFF